This is a list of T cell receptor beta chains from one sample in a study of T cell responses to AZD1222 COVID-19 vaccine. TCRdb's table, derived via immunoSEQ multiplex PCR, lists solely in-frame clones and lacks some. The sample holds some 140,000 clones, 90% seen once. The sample consisted of peripheral blood, taken on day 0 of AZD1222 vaccination. The receptors originated from an adult in good health. The conserved cysteine and the conserved F or W are not part of the CDR3 here. Size tells how often a clone was seen (once, few, many) or the class of an expanded clone, and some rows leave it out.

v_call clone_size cdr3_aa
TRBV7-9 NA ASEGMGTEAF
TRBV27 NA ASSSPSAGGPGANVLT
TRBV20-1 NA SASLKGQGVSPLH
TRBV4-3 few ASSSGGREVYGYT
TRBV2 NA ASSEALRGADEKLF
TRBV3-1/TRBV3-2 NA ASSLGTGREQY
TRBV28 NA ASSWLKGGANQPQH
TRBV19 NA ASRRGRDFFYEQY
TRBV2 NA ASSAASGNTGELF
TRBV9 once ASSIIGTSTDTQY
TRBV7-9 NA ASSLAGKGDTQY
TRBV18 NA ASSPLRGTGFNEQY
TRBV13 NA ASSLGSGGEQY
TRBV5-6 few ASSSGTASNEKLF
TRBV5-1 NA ASSLPSYEQY
TRBV7-8 NA ASSLVKGGQNGYT
TRBV9 NA ASSSGVVAGNEQF
TRBV27 NA ASSRGLGNTEAF
TRBV5-1 few ASSLGYGQGNPYEQY
TRBV6-2/TRBV6-3 NA ASRPGRSLENQPQH
TRBV29-1 NA RCPGQGDQPQH
TRBV6-2/TRBV6-3 NA ASSSGDSYNEQF
TRBV7-9 few ASSPGGPGVYGYT
TRBV7-2 NA ASSLWGKSGNTEAF
TRBV19 few ASSIPPWNTEAF
TRBV30 NA AWREPWASRSQPQH
TRBV27 NA ASSPPGQGLYNSPLH
TRBV9 NA ASSALQGGGLSGYT
TRBV19 NA ASSMRSGTVVGYT
TRBV25-1 NA ASSEFVVNQPQH
TRBV5-8 NA ASRRPGQGYEQY
TRBV30 NA AWSATGMSTDTQY
TRBV19 NA ASSPADRGQETQY